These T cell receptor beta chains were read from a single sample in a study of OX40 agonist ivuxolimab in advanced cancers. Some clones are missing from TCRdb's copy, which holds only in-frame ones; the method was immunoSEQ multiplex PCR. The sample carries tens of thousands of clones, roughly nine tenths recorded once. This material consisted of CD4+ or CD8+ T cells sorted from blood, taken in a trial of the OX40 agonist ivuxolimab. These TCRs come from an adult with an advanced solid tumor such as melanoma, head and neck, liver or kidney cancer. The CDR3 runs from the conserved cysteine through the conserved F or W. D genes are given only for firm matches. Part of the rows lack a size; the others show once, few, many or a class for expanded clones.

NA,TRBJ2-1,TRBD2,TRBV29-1,CSVEWREMVEQFF,TGCAGCGTTGAGTGGCGGGAGATGGTTGAGCAGTTCTTC
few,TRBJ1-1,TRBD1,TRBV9,CASKSRGRGAFF,TGTGCCAGCAAATCCAGGGGGCGCGGCGCTTTCTTT
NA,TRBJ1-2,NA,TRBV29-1,CSVESIPGQMNYGYTF,TGCAGCGTTGAATCCATTCCGGGGCAGATGAACTATGGCTACACCTTC
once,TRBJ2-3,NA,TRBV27,CASSLSPNPTDTQYF,TGTGCCAGCAGTTTATCCCCCAATCCCACAGATACGCAGTATTTT
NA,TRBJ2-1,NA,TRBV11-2,CASSLAPSSYNEQFF,TGTGCCAGCAGCTTAGCACCCAGCTCCTACAATGAGCAGTTCTTC
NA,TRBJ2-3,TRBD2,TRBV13,CASSYLGGDTQYF,TGTGCCAGCAGCTACCTGGGGGGGGATACGCAGTATTTT
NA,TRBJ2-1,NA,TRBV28,CASSPHPGRSGSNNEQFF,TGTGCCAGCAGCCCACATCCAGGTCGATCCGGATCGAACAATGAGCAGTTCTTC
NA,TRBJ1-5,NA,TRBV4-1,CASSQLQGKNQPQHF,TGCGCCAGCAGCCAATTACAGGGCAAAAATCAGCCCCAGCATTTT
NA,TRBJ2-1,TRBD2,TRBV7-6,CASSRTSYNEQFF,TGTGCCAGCAGCCGGACTAGCTACAATGAGCAGTTCTTC
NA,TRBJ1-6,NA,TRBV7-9,CASSPWTSEWDSPLHF,TGTGCCAGCAGCCCCTGGACATCAGAATGGGATTCACCCCTCCACTTT
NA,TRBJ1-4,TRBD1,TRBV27,CASSSRDRANEKLFF,TGTGCCAGCAGTAGCCGGGACAGGGCTAATGAAAAACTGTTTTTT
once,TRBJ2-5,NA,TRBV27,CASSLGALETQYF,TGTGCCAGCAGTTTAGGAGCTTTGGAGACCCAGTACTTC
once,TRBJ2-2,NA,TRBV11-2,CASSLASANTGELFF,TGTGCCAGCAGCTTAGCAAGCGCGAACACCGGGGAGCTGTTTTTT
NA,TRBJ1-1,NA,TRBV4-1,CASSQSDRIPLNTEAFF,TGCGCCAGCAGCCAATCTGACAGGATTCCTCTCAACACTGAAGCTTTCTTT
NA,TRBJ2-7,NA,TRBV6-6,CASSYSTGRTYEQYF,TGTGCCAGCAGTTATAGTACAGGGAGGACCTACGAGCAGTACTTC
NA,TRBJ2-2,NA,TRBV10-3,CAISDVFGQWNTGELFF,TGTGCCATCAGTGACGTGTTTGGACAGTGGAACACCGGGGAGCTGTTTTTT
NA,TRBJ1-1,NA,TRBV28,CASSSVGAPTEAFF,TGTGCCAGCAGTTCTGTAGGGGCTCCGACTGAAGCTTTCTTT
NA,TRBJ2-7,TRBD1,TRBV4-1,CASSHPGTGASYEQYF,TGCGCCAGCAGCCACCCCGGGACAGGGGCCTCCTACGAGCAGTACTTC
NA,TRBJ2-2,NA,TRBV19,CASSIVGGGATGELFF,TGTGCCAGTAGTATAGTTGGTGGGGGGGCCACCGGGGAGCTGTTTTTT